A single sample gave rise to the 25 T cell receptor beta chains below, sequenced in a study of T cell changes during pregnancy in multiple sclerosis (dated by TCRdb to about 2019). Library creation used the immunoSEQ multiplex PCR assay. Not all clones reach the TCRdb copy of this immuneACCESS table, which keeps in-frame sequences only. Checked studies attribute under half of the gap to unresolved V genes and leave the rest unexplained. The sample includes about 28,000 clones, with 85% to 90% observed a single time. Roughly 0.72% of the sample lies in the top ten. The sample here was CD4+ T cells from peripheral blood mononuclear cells, taken in the first trimester of pregnancy. The receptors shown here come from a female donor in good health, enrolled as a control in a pregnancy study.

The chain employs TRBV5-1 and TRBJ2-5, with TRBD1 matching 9 bases. The V gene end was trimmed by 4 bases and the J gene end by 4 bases; junction bases not matched to a gene: 8. Germline V gene data show CDR1 as SGHRS and CDR2 as YFSETQ. The CDR3 loop spans 15 amino acids. The CDR3 DNA is TGCGCCAGCAGCCTGGGACAGGGTGCGGGAGAGACCCAGTACTTC. It encodes CASSLGQGAGETQYF.

The V call is TRBV10-3, the J call TRBJ2-2; D is perhaps TRBD1 (6 bases). The V gene lost 10 bases and the J gene lost 9 bases, with 18 bases spanning the gap. Germline V CDR1 and CDR2: ENHRY, SYGVKD. This CDR3 is 13 amino acids long. The CDR3 sequence: CATHEDSLRELFF. CDR3 coding DNA: TGTGCCACCCACGAGGACAGCCTTCGGGAGCTGTTTTTT.

V and J are TRBV5-1 and TRBJ1-4; D is possibly TRBD1 (6 bases). The germline V gene encodes CDR1 SGHRS and CDR2 YFSETQ. V was pared by 0 bases and J by 4 bases, with 16 bases between. The CDR3 sequence is 17 residues long. Here the CDR3 DNA reads TGCGCCAGCAGCTTGGCCCCCTCGACAGGTCGTAATGAAAAACTGTTTTTT. This encodes CASSLAPSTGRNEKLFF.

This chain connects TRBV4-3 to TRBJ2-7; 11 nucleotides align to TRBD2. Trimming cost V 1 base and J 7 bases; bases outside gene matches: 6. The length of the CDR3 is 15 residues. CDR1 is LGHNA, CDR2 YSLEER, per germline. The CDR3 region is CASSQALAGAGEQYF. CDR3 sequence (DNA): TGCGCCAGCAGCCAAGCACTAGCGGGGGCCGGGGAGCAGTACTTC.

J is TRBJ1-2 and V is TRBV5-4; D is unclear. The germline V gene encodes CDR1 SGHNT and CDR2 YYREEE (reference sequence). Trimming pared 4 bases from V and 3 bases from J, leaving 7 bases between. This CDR3 has 12 amino acids. The CDR3 DNA is TGTGCCAGCAGCACCCTAGACTATGGCTACACCTTC. Its protein product is CASSTLDYGYTF.

The V and J genes are TRBV30 and TRBJ2-3; D is uncertain. Trimming stripped 3 bases from V and 6 bases from J, with 7 bases between. Looked up from germline, CDR1 is GTSNPN and CDR2 is SVGIG (reference sequence). The CDR3 has 11 residues. As DNA, the CDR3 is TGTGCCTGGAGGTTCAGTGATACGCAGTATTTT. Translation: CAWRFSDTQYF.

This clone showed up just once. The chain uses TRBV9 and TRBJ1-1, with D unclear. CDR3 length: 16 amino acids. Looked up from germline, CDR1 is SGDLS and CDR2 is YYNGEE. V lost 0 bases, J lost 4 bases, and 16 bases lay in between. The DNA of the CDR3 is TGTGCCAGCAGCGTAGGTGTGTCGGGGTTCGGCACTGAAGCTTTCTTT. It is translated as CASSVGVSGFGTEAFF.

This rearrangement joins TRBV4-3 to TRBJ2-7; D unclear. Germline CDR1 reads LGHNA; CDR2 reads YSLEER. V was shortened by 0 bases and J by 3 bases, with 15 bases between the two germline ends. CDR3 length: 16 amino acids. This CDR3 is CASSQDLTAPSYEQYF. The CDR3 coding sequence is TGCGCCAGCAGCCAAGATTTAACCGCACCGAGCTACGAGCAGTACTTC.

The rearrangement joins TRBV11-2 to TRBJ2-1; possible D gene TRBD2, 7 bases. The CDR3 covers 14 residues. Trimming removed 4 bases at V and 9 bases at J, with 16 bases between. The germline CDR1 and CDR2 sequences are SGHAT and FQNNGV. CDR3 loop: CASSSRGGPFEQFF. Written as DNA, the CDR3 is TGTGCCAGCAGCTCAAGGGGGGGCCCTTTTGAGCAGTTCTTC.

This clone was recorded only once. CDR3 sequence reads: CASRGSGGRNTGELFF. CDR3 DNA sequence: TGTGCCAGCAGGGGGAGCGGGGGACGTAACACCGGGGAGCTGTTTTTT. The chain carries TRBV2 and TRBJ2-2; 8 bases map to TRBD2. The CDR3 consists of 16 residues. The trim removed 6 bases at V and 2 bases at J, leaving 8 bases unmatched. In germline, CDR1 is SNHLY, CDR2 FYNNEI.

The rearrangement uses TRBV7-2 and TRBJ2-1, with 8 bases identical to TRBD2. The ends lost 2 bases at V and 10 bases at J; junction bases unmatched: 4. Germline CDR1 reads SGHTA; CDR2 reads FQGNSA. The CDR3 sequence is 13 residues long. This CDR3 is CASSLREGGEQFF. For the CDR3, the DNA is TGTGCCAGCAGCTTACGGGAGGGGGGAGAGCAGTTCTTC.

V usage is TRBV4-3 and J usage is TRBJ1-2, with 8 bases fitting TRBD1. The CDR3 is 18 amino acids. V lost 5 bases to trimming and J lost 3 bases; unmatched junction nucleotides: 17. The germline CDR1 and CDR2 sequences are LGHNA and YSLEER. The CDR3 DNA follows: TGCGCCAGCAGCTCCCAACTCAATACAGGGGGTCTAGACTATGGCTACACCTTC. Translation: CASSSQLNTGGLDYGYTF.

This chain links TRBV7-2 with TRBJ2-5; 9 bases agree with TRBD2. With 1 base clipped from V and 4 bases from J, the junction kept 7 bases outside the gene matches. Germline V gene sequence: CDR1 SGHTA, CDR2 FQGNSA. This CDR3 comprises 16 residues. CDR3 residues: CASSLVPAGGGETQYF. The DNA of the CDR3 is TGTGCCAGCAGCTTAGTCCCAGCGGGGGGTGGAGAGACCCAGTACTTC.

The chain employs TRBV9 and TRBJ2-1; 8 bases are shared with TRBD2. The V and J ends lost 4 bases and 3 bases, in that order; junction bases with no gene match: 3. The germline CDR1 and CDR2 sequences are SGDLS and YYNGEE. This CDR3 has 14 amino acids. CDR3 in DNA: TGTGCCAGCAGCTTTAGCGGGAACTACAATGAGCAGTTCTTC. This codes for CASSFSGNYNEQFF. The whole variable domain, filled in from reference TRBV9 and TRBJ2-1, reads DSGVTQTPKHLITATGQRVTLRCSPRSGDLSVYWYQQSLDQGLQFLIQYYNGEERAKGNILERFSAQQFPDLHSELNLSSLELGDSALYFCASSFSGNYNEQFFGPGTRLTVL.

The genes are TRBV7-9 and TRBJ1-2, with TRBD1 as a possible D gene (5 bases). Germline V gives CDR1 SEHNR, CDR2 FQNEAQ (reference sequence). This CDR3 is 15 amino acids long. The V and J ends lost 1 base and 2 bases respectively, with 11 bases between them. In DNA form, the CDR3 reads TGTGCCAGCAGCTTAGGGGCAGGGCAAAACTATGGCTACACCTTC. Encoded protein: CASSLGAGQNYGYTF.

V usage is TRBV30 and J usage is TRBJ1-2; the D gene is possibly TRBD1 (5 bases). The CDR3 length is 11 residues. CDR1 and CDR2 (germline): GTSNPN, SVGIG (reference sequence). V was trimmed by 2 bases and J by 8 bases, leaving 9 bases between them. CDR3: CAWSQGGGYTF. CDR3 nucleotides: TGTGCCTGGAGTCAGGGAGGGGGCTACACCTTC.

This chain joins TRBV7-2 and TRBJ1-3; no firm D call. Germline CDR1 reads SGHTA; CDR2 reads FQGNSA. This CDR3 is built from 15 residues. The germline V and J ends were trimmed by 1 base and 0 bases, with 7 bases remaining between them. The CDR3 nucleotides read TGTGCCAGCAGCTTAGTCTTTAGCTCTGGAAACACCATATATTTT. Amino acid sequence: CASSLVFSSGNTIYF.

The gene calls are TRBV5-1 and TRBJ1-4; D possibly corresponds to TRBD1 (5 bases). This CDR3 contains 15 residues. V was trimmed by 2 bases and J by 0 bases, leaving 8 bases between them. Germline CDR1 and CDR2: SGHRS and YFSETQ. The DNA of the CDR3 is TGCGCCAGCAGCTTTACAGGTCCAACTAATGAAAAACTGTTTTTT. This codes for CASSFTGPTNEKLFF.

The gene calls are TRBV5-1 and TRBJ1-1; no reliable D call. Germline V gene sequence: CDR1 SGHRS, CDR2 YFSETQ. V lost 4 bases and J 1 base, leaving 8 bases between the germline ends. This CDR3 spans 13 amino acids. CDR3: CASSVDGNTEAFF. CDR3 DNA sequence: TGCGCCAGCAGCGTGGACGGGAACACTGAAGCTTTCTTT.

This chain links TRBV19 with TRBJ1-3; D is possibly TRBD1 (5 bases). V was cut by 4 bases and J by 0 bases, with 10 bases left in between. Germline CDR1 and CDR2: LNHDA and SQIVND (reference sequence). The CDR3 covers 15 residues. CDR3 region: CASSTARGSGNTIYF. The CDR3 region has the DNA TGTGCCAGTAGTACTGCTAGGGGCTCTGGAAACACCATATATTTT.

This CDR3 reads CASSPDRVGGYTF. In nucleotides, the CDR3 is TGTGCCAGCAGCCCGGACAGGGTTGGAGGCTACACCTTC. The J gene is TRBJ1-2, the V gene TRBV2; 8 nucleotides align to TRBD1. Per the germline V gene, CDR1 is SNHLY and CDR2 is FYNNEI. The CDR3 consists of 13 residues. V lost 6 bases and J lost 8; bases outside the gene matches: 8.

CDR3 sequence (DNA): TGTGCCAGCAGCCGGGACAGCGAAGAGACCCAGTACTTC. This translates into CASSRDSEETQYF. The chain is built from TRBV5-6 and TRBJ2-5; TRBD1 agrees at 7 bases. V shed 4 bases and J 3 bases; nucleotides not matched to a gene: 3. Germline-derived CDR1 and CDR2 are SGHDT and YYEEEE. This CDR3 is 13 amino acids long.

The rearrangement joins TRBV15 to TRBJ1-3, with 8 bases lining up with TRBD1. Per the germline V gene, CDR1 is LNHNV and CDR2 is YYDKDF (reference sequence). The CDR3 runs 15 residues. V shed 0 bases, J shed 3 bases, and the junction held 1 base outside the gene matches. CDR3 nucleotides: TGTGCCACCAGCAGAGAGACAGGGGTTGGAAACACCATATATTTT. It yields the protein CATSRETGVGNTIYF.

This chain uses TRBV30 with TRBJ1-3; D may be TRBD1 (6 bases). The germline CDR1 and CDR2 sequences are GTSNPN and SVGIG (reference sequence). The germline V and J ends were trimmed by 2 bases and 7 bases, with 18 bases remaining between them. The CDR3 consists of 15 residues. CDR3 in amino acids: CAWSSGRGRRNTIYF. The CDR3 DNA reads TGTGCCTGGAGTTCTGGCAGGGGAAGGCGGAACACCATATATTTT.

The rearrangement joins TRBV4-1 to TRBJ1-3; D possibly corresponds to TRBD1 (6 bases). Germline V CDR1 and CDR2: MGHRA, YSYEKL. The CDR3 totals 16 residues. Trimming shortened V by 3 bases and J by 2 bases, and 14 bases separated the two germline ends. Written as DNA, the CDR3 is TGCGCCAGCAGCCAGCCAAACAGGGACCCTGGAAACACCATATATTTT. Translated: CASSQPNRDPGNTIYF.